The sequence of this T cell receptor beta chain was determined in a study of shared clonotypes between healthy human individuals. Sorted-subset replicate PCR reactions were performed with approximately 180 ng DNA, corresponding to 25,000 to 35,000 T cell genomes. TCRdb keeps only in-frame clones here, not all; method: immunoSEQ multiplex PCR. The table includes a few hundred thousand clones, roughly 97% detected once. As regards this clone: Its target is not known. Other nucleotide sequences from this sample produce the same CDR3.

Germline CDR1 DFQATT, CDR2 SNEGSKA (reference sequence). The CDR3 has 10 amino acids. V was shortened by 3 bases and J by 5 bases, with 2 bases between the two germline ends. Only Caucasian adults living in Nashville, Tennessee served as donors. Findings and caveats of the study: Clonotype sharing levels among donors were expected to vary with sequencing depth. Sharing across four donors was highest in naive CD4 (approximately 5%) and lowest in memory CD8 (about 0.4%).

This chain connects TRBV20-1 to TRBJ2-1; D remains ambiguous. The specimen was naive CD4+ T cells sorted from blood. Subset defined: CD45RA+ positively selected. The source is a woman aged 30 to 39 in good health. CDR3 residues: CSARNNEQFF. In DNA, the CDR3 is TGCAGTGCTAGGAACAATGAGCAGTTCTTC.